This TCR beta chain was sequenced in a study of shared clonotypes between healthy human individuals. Study-level results: Non-shared clonotypes showed lower generation probabilities than clonotypes common to all four donors.

Notes on this clone: What it recognizes is unknown.

Assay execution took place at the deep level. Clones were read by immunoSEQ multiplex PCR, and TCRdb kept only the in-frame ones, dropping some. The sample lists about 2.4 million clones; around nine tenths were seen once. Sequencing was done on a sample of naive CD4+ T cells sorted from blood. The sample's subset: CD45RA+ positively selected. This clonotype was sampled from a man between 18 and 29 years old in good health.

The CDR3 reads CASSLEGTGNDEQFF. CDR3 nucleotide sequence: TGTGCCAGCAGTTTAGAGGGGACAGGGAATGATGAGCAGTTCTTC. The chain employs TRBV27 and TRBJ2-1; 9 positions match TRBD1. Germline V lookup: CDR1 MNHEY, CDR2 SMNVEV (reference sequence). J was trimmed by 8 bases and V by 2 bases; bases with no gene match: 7. The CDR3 contains 15 residues.